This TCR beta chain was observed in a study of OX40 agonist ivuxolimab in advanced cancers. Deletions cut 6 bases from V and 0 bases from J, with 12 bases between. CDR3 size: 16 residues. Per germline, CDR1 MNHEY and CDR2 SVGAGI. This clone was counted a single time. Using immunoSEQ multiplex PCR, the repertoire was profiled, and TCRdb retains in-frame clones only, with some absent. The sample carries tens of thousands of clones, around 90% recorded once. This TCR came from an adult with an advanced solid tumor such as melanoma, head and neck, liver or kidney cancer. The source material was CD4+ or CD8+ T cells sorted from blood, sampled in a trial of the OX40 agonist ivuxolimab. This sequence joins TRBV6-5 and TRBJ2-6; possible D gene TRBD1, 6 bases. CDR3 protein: CASSYDRSSGANVLTF. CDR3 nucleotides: TGTGCCAGCAGCTACGACAGGAGCTCTGGGGCCAACGTCCTGACTTTC.